This T cell receptor beta chain stems from a study of blood T cell repertoires in COVID-19. Overall study: Specimens from acute and convalescent COVID-19 originated in the United States, Italy and Spain. Sample material is recorded as cDNA or gDNA derived from T cells, B-cell-depleted T cells, or PBMCs.

V lost 7 bases and J lost 1; bases outside the gene matches: 5. Germline V gives CDR1 SGHTA, CDR2 FQGNSA. The CDR3 runs to 14 residues. Original handling: Amplification with reference gene primers provided the estimates of nucleated cell counts. Profiling relied on immunoSEQ multiplex PCR, and the TCRdb table lists in-frame clones only, not all of them. That table is the source of V, J and clone size, and D and trimming were worked out from the DNA. Among roughly 410,000 clones listed, about 88% were seen once. This chain links TRBV7-2 with TRBJ1-1; 8 nucleotides line up with TRBD1. The source material was peripheral blood. This sequence originates from a woman in her thirties or forties with COVID-19, enrolled during active disease. CDR3 region: CASTDRGRNTEAFF. The CDR3 region has the DNA TGTGCCAGCACCGACAGGGGACGGAACACTGAAGCTTTCTTT.